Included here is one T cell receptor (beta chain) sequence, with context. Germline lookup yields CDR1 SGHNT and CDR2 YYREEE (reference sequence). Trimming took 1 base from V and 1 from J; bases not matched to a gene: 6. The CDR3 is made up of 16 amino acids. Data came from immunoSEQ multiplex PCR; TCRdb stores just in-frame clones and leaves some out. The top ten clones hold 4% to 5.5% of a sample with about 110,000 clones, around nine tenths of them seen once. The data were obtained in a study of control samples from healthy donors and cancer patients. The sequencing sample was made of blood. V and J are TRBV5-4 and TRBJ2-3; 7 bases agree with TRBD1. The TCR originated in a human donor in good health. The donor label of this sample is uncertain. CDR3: CASSLMTGPGTDTQYF. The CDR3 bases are TGTGCCAGCAGCTTGATGACAGGGCCTGGCACAGATACGCAGTATTTT.